These 12 T cell receptor beta chains share one sample of origin, sequenced in a study of T cells after yellow fever vaccination (dated by TCRdb to the late 2010s). This specimen's treatment or condition label, interpreted: live attenuated yellow fever vaccine strain. The receptor library was made with 5' RACE. The listed sequencing device is Illumina NovaSeq 6000. TCRdb reran the public reads through fastp at Q25 and MiXCR, keeping productive beta chains. Under each unique CDR3 protein, matching rows form one entry showing the most common genes and DNA. Here the sample has approximately 250,000 distinct CDR3 sequences; about 3.7% occur a single time. About a fifth of the sample rests with the top ten. Sample: PBMCs, taken 15 days after the yellow fever booster vaccination. These receptors were taken from a man aged 18 to 35 who received the YFV17D yellow fever vaccine.

The sample holds many counts of this clonotype. The CDR3 sequence is CASSGEGTDTQYF. The CDR3, as DNA: TGCGCCAGCAGTGGGGAGGGCACAGATACGCAGTATTTT. The chain couples TRBV5-1 to TRBJ2-3; perhaps TRBD2 as D (6 bases). Trimming cost V 5 bases and J 1 base, with 8 bases left between them. Germline values: CDR1 SGHRS, CDR2 YFSETQ. The CDR3 is made up of 13 amino acids.

This clonotype was counted at least ten times. J is TRBJ1-1 and V is TRBV2; D possibly corresponds to TRBD1 (5 bases). Germline V lookup: CDR1 SNHLY, CDR2 FYNNEI. V lost 6 bases to trimming and J lost 3 bases, with 17 bases between them. CDR3 size: 15 residues. This chain's CDR3 is CASRDPGSIDTEAFF. The CDR3 DNA reads as TGTGCCAGCAGAGACCCAGGGTCGATCGACACTGAAGCTTTCTTT. Variable domain in full (rest from reference TRBV2 and TRBJ1-1): EPEVTQTPSHQVTQMGQEVILRCVPISNHLYFYWYRQILGQKVEFLVSFYNNEISEKSEIFDDQFSVERPDGSNFTLKIRSTKLEDSAMYFCASRDPGSIDTEAFFGQGTRLTVV.

This clonotype came up many times. This rearrangement joins TRBV6-6 to TRBJ2-1, with 11 bases aligning to TRBD2. The CDR3 runs to 17 residues. Per germline, CDR1 MNHNY and CDR2 SVGAGI (reference sequence). V lost 3 bases and J lost 7; bases outside the gene matches: 11. Here the CDR3 DNA reads TGTGCCAGCAGTTATACCCCGGGTAGCGGGGGGGAAAATGAGCAGTTCTTC. Protein sequence: CASSYTPGSGGENEQFF.

This clonotype was seen ten or more times. The V gene is TRBV12-3 or TRBV12-4, the J gene TRBJ2-3; D possibly corresponds to TRBD2 (5 bases). Trimming shortened V by 8 bases and J by 4 bases, and 13 bases separated the two germline ends. This CDR3 region has 13 residues. In DNA, the CDR3 is TGTGCCAGCGGCGGACTCCCGGCAGATACGCAGTATTTT. It is translated as CASGGLPADTQYF.

This clonotype was picked up many times. This chain uses TRBV11-3 with TRBJ2-1, with a weak D call TRBD2 (6 bases). The CDR3 consists of 14 residues. The ends were cut back, 1 base at V and 8 bases at J, with 12 bases in the middle. Germline CDR1 is SGHNT and CDR2 is YENEEA. The CDR3 protein is CASSLVRGSDEQFF. The CDR3 coding sequence is TGTGCCAGCAGCTTAGTCCGGGGGTCGGATGAGCAGTTCTTC.

This clonotype has at least ten counts. V usage is TRBV4-3 and J usage is TRBJ1-1, with TRBD1 matching over 7 bases. The CDR3 is 13 amino acids. CDR1 and CDR2 from the germline V gene are LGHNA and YSLEER. V was pared by 1 base and J by 4 bases, with 0 bases of the junction left unmatched. The CDR3 loop reads CASSQGTGTEAFF. CDR3 DNA sequence: TGCGCCAGCAGCCAAGGGACAGGCACTGAAGCTTTCTTT.

V is TRBV7-9 and J is TRBJ2-1, with 9 nucleotides matching TRBD1. The germline gives CDR1 SEHNR, CDR2 FQNEAQ (reference sequence). With V trimmed by 3 bases and J by 8 bases, 5 bases remained unmatched. The CDR3 consists of 14 residues. CDR3 amino acids: CASSFGTGLYEQFF. The CDR3 bases are TGTGCCAGCAGCTTCGGGACAGGGCTATATGAGCAGTTCTTC.

Many counts were recorded for this clonotype. The CDR3 DNA reads as TGTGCCAGCAGCGTTGGGGACCCCGACACAGATACGCAGTATTTT. It is translated as CASSVGDPDTDTQYF. V usage is TRBV9 and J usage is TRBJ2-3; D possibly uses TRBD1 or TRBD2 (5 bases each). Germline V gene data show CDR1 as SGDLS and CDR2 as YYNGEE. V lost 2 bases, J lost 2 bases, and 12 bases lay in between. The CDR3 extends over 15 amino acids. Filled out from reference TRBV9 and TRBJ2-3, the complete variable domain reads DSGVTQTPKHLITATGQRVTLRCSPRSGDLSVYWYQQSLDQGLQFLIQYYNGEERAKGNILERFSAQQFPDLHSELNLSSLELGDSALYFCASSVGDPDTDTQYFGPGTRLTVL.

This clonotype was counted ten times or more. The V call is TRBV3-1, the J call TRBJ2-1; 9 positions match TRBD2. The V segment lost 2 bases and the J segment 6 bases; nucleotides outside the gene matches: 8. This CDR3 contains 16 residues. Germline V gives CDR1 LGHDT, CDR2 YNNKEL (reference sequence). This CDR3 reads CASSQNGASGVNEQFF. CDR3 sequence (DNA): TGTGCCAGCAGCCAAAATGGGGCTAGCGGGGTCAATGAGCAGTTCTTC.

This clonotype was detected ten times or more. The CDR3 loop is CASSPQGGGLEKLFF. The CDR3 DNA follows: TGTGCCAGCAGTCCACAGGGTGGGGGTCTTGAAAAACTGTTTTTT. The gene calls are TRBV12-3 or TRBV12-4 and TRBJ1-4, with D possibly TRBD1 on 6 matching bases. There are 15 residues in the CDR3. V dropped 5 bases and J dropped 7 bases, with 17 bases sitting between them.

The chain recombines TRBV3-1 with TRBJ2-7; 8 bases agree with TRBD1. V lost 0 bases and J lost 12; bases outside the gene matches: 13. CDR1 LGHDT and CDR2 YNNKEL come from the germline V gene (reference sequence). The CDR3 is 15 residues long. The DNA of the CDR3 is TGTGCCAGCAGCCAAGATCCCAGAGTTGACAGGGGAATGTACTTC. The encoded protein is CASSQDPRVDRGMYF.

This clonotype came up many times. V usage is TRBV12-3 or TRBV12-4 and J usage is TRBJ1-1; D remains ambiguous. With 2 bases removed from V and 0 bases from J, the gap between germline ends came to 7 bases. The length of the CDR3 is 14 residues. The CDR3 sequence is CASSLRVLNTEAFF. The CDR3 bases are TGTGCCAGCAGTTTAAGGGTCTTGAACACTGAAGCTTTCTTT.